These 14 T cell receptor beta chains were sequenced from one sample in a study of cytomegalovirus exposure and HLA in healthy donors. Method: immunoSEQ multiplex PCR; TCRdb's copy keeps in-frame clones and lacks some. The table includes roughly 70,000 clones, around 90% detected once. The material sequenced was PBMCs. These receptor sequences come from a woman between 18 and 30 years old in good health and CMV-seropositive.

The chain combines TRBV6-5 with TRBJ2-7, with D possibly matching TRBD2 (5 bases). Germline CDR1 and CDR2: MNHEY and SVGAGI. With 10 bases removed from V and 6 bases from J, the gap between germline ends came to 16 bases. The CDR3 consists of 12 residues. CDR3 amino acids: CAIQNGLREQYF. CDR3 bases: TGTGCCATCCAGAACGGACTTCGCGAGCAGTACTTC.

This clone was observed a single time. The J gene is TRBJ2-7, the V gene TRBV9; D may be TRBD1 (6 bases). Germline CDR1 SGDLS, CDR2 YYNGEE. There are 15 residues in the CDR3. Trimming removed 3 bases at V and 2 bases at J, with 15 bases between. The CDR3 loop is CASSAGQYSTYEQYF. The CDR3 region has the DNA TGTGCCAGCAGCGCAGGACAGTATTCGACCTACGAGCAGTACTTC.

The CDR3 here is CASNTKETQEQFF. The CDR3 DNA reads TGTGCCAGTAACACTAAAGAGACTCAGGAGCAGTTCTTC. The chain is built from TRBV19 and TRBJ2-1; D is unresolved. CDR3 length equals 13 residues. Per the germline V gene, CDR1 is LNHDA and CDR2 is SQIVND (reference sequence). Trimming stripped 7 bases from V and 10 bases from J, with 17 bases between.

This chain links TRBV4-1 with TRBJ1-5; D remains ambiguous. The CDR3 sequence is 16 residues long. Per the germline V gene, CDR1 is MGHRA and CDR2 is YSYEKL. With 0 bases removed from V and 2 bases from J, the gap between germline ends came to 11 bases. CDR3 residues: CASSQDGSWGNQPQHF. The CDR3 DNA is TGCGCCAGCAGCCAAGATGGGAGTTGGGGCAATCAGCCCCAGCATTTT.

V usage is TRBV2 and J usage is TRBJ2-7; a weak D match, TRBD1 (6 bases). The CDR3 has 17 residues. The germline V gene encodes CDR1 SNHLY and CDR2 FYNNEI. V was trimmed by 4 bases and J by 0 bases, leaving 19 bases between them. The CDR3 reads CASSGDTSKGSSYEQYF. In nucleotides, the CDR3 is TGTGCCAGCAGTGGGGACACTTCTAAGGGGAGCTCCTACGAGCAGTACTTC.

V usage is TRBV28 and J usage is TRBJ1-5; 8 bases fit TRBD1. CDR1 and CDR2 from the germline V gene are MDHEN and SYDVKM. V trimming: 2 bases; J trimming: 7 bases; junction bases outside the gene matches: 7. The CDR3 loop spans 15 amino acids. This chain's CDR3 is CASSLLQGDRQPQHF. In nucleotides, the CDR3 is TGTGCCAGCAGTTTACTACAGGGGGACAGGCAGCCCCAGCATTTT. The full variable domain, completed using reference TRBV28 and TRBJ1-5, is DVKVTQSSRYLVKRTGEKVFLECVQDMDHENMFWYRQDPGLGLRLIYFSYDVKMKEKGDIPEGYSVSREKKERFSLILESASTNQTSMYLCASSLLQGDRQPQHFGDGTRLSIL.

J is TRBJ1-1 and V is TRBV30; TRBD1 might be the D (6 bases). Germline CDR1 and CDR2: GTSNPN and SVGIG (reference sequence). V lost 3 bases, J lost 5 bases, and 16 bases lay in between. CDR3 length equals 14 residues. In DNA form, the CDR3 reads TGTGCCTGGAGCCAGGGCAGGGGTACTACTGAAGCTTTCTTT. It encodes CAWSQGRGTTEAFF.

The count of this clone is one. As DNA, the CDR3 is TGTGCCAGCGGAAAACAGGGGGACTTAATATCCTACGAGCAGTACTTC. It encodes CASGKQGDLISYEQYF. J is TRBJ2-7 and V is TRBV28; the match to TRBD1 covers 8 bases. V shed 8 bases and J 1 base; nucleotides not matched to a gene: 13. Germline assignment: CDR1 MDHEN and CDR2 SYDVKM. The CDR3 runs 16 residues.

This rearrangement joins TRBV19 to TRBJ2-7; 7 bases map to TRBD1. J gave up 5 bases and V 4 bases, and 11 bases lay outside the gene matches. Germline CDR1 and CDR2: LNHDA and SQIVND (reference sequence). The CDR3 has 15 residues. The CDR3 coding sequence is TGTGCCAGTAGTAATACTTACAGGGGCTGGAACGAGCAGTACTTC. Its translation is CASSNTYRGWNEQYF.

The V call is TRBV4-1, the J call TRBJ2-1, with 10 bases aligning to TRBD2. V was clipped by 4 bases and J by 7 bases; unmatched bases: 7. The CDR3 extends over 15 amino acids. The germline V gene encodes CDR1 MGHRA and CDR2 YSYEKL. CDR3 sequence (DNA): TGCGCCAGCAGCCTTCTAGCGGGAGCAGCGAATGAGCAGTTCTTC. It yields the protein CASSLLAGAANEQFF.

The V and J genes are TRBV5-1 and TRBJ1-1; D not certain. V was pared by 4 bases and J by 4 bases, with 14 bases between. Germline V CDR1 and CDR2: SGHRS, YFSETQ. The CDR3 is 14 amino acids. In DNA, the CDR3 is TGCGCCAGCAGCCTAGCCTCAACGACCACTGAAGCTTTCTTT. It yields the protein CASSLASTTTEAFF.

The chain carries TRBV27 and TRBJ2-1; D remains unclear. This CDR3 spans 13 amino acids. Germline loops: CDR1 MNHEY, CDR2 SMNVEV (reference sequence). The V end was cut by 2 bases, the J end by 4 bases, with 6 bases between. For the CDR3, the DNA is TGTGCCAGCAGTTTAGGAGAATACAATGAGCAGTTCTTC. It yields the protein CASSLGEYNEQFF.

CDR3 loop: CASSERGTVNSPLHF. The CDR3 DNA sequence: TGTGCCAGCAGCGAAAGGGGGACGGTGAATTCACCCCTCCACTTT. The J gene is TRBJ1-6, the V gene TRBV9; D possibly corresponds to TRBD1 (6 bases). V shed 3 bases and J shed 7 bases, with 14 bases lying between them. CDR3 length: 15 amino acids. Germline CDR1 SGDLS, CDR2 YYNGEE.

This clone was found a few times. The chain has TRBV4-2 and TRBJ1-5; TRBD1 matches at 10 bases. J lost 7 bases, V lost 2 bases, and 5 bases had no gene match. This CDR3 contains 15 residues. In germline, CDR1 is LGHNA, CDR2 YNFKEQ. This CDR3 is CASSQRGTGAQPQHF. Here the CDR3 DNA reads TGTGCCAGCAGCCAAAGGGGGACAGGGGCCCAGCCCCAGCATTTT.